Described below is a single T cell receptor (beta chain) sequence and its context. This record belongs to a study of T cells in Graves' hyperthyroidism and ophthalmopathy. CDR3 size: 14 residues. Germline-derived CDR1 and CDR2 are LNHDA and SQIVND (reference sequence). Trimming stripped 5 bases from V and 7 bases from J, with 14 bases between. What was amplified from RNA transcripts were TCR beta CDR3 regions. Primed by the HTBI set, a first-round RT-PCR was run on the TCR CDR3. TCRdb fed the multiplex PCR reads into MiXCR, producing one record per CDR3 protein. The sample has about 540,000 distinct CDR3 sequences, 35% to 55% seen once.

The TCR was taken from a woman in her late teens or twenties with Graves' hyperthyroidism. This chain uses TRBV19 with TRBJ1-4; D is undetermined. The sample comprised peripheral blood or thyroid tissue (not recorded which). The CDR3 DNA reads TGTGCCAGTAGTGAGCGGCGGACCGGTGAAAAACTGTTTTTT. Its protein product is CASSERRTGEKLFF. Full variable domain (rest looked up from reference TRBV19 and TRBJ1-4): DGGITQSPKYLFRKEGQNVTLSCEQNLNHDAMYWYRQDPGQGLRLIYYSQIVNDFQKGDIAEGYSVSREKKESFPLTVTSAQKNPTAFYLCASSERRTGEKLFFGSGTQLSVL.